The entry below describes one T cell receptor (beta chain). The antigen is undetermined. The data were taken from a study of identical twins. Study-wide points: A lower insertion count was a feature of abundant cord blood beta clonotypes, with no such feature in memory repertoires.

One entry per CDR3 protein, called by TCRdb with MiXCR from the 5' RACE reads. This sample has under 900,000 distinct CDR3 sequences; about 18% occur once, and the top ten carry 13%. The CDR3 is 11 residues long. These data are also associated with another study on T cells expressing NK-cell markers. From that paper: Several experiments added an anti-gamma-delta TCR antibody to sort only alpha-beta TCR T cells.

The sequence was obtained from a woman between 18 and 29 years old in good health. The J gene is TRBJ1-1, the V gene TRBV21-1; the tabulated D call, TRBD1, remains unverified against the DNA. TRBV21-1 is a documented pseudogene. Sample: PBMCs. The CDR3 nucleotides are TGTGCCGTCTGGGGCAGCACTGAAGCTTTCTTT. Translation: CAVWGSTEAFF.